Listed below are T cell receptor beta chains from one sample, sequenced in a study of cytomegalovirus exposure and HLA in healthy donors. Assay: immunoSEQ multiplex PCR; the TCRdb copy retains only in-frame clones and omits some. The table includes 85,000 to 130,000 clones, 9.5% to 13% detected once. The sequenced material came from PBMCs. These receptors were taken from a man aged 40-55 years in good health and CMV-seropositive. The CDR3 runs from the conserved cysteine through the conserved F or W. The D gene is left open where the match is weak. Rows may omit the clone size; those that give it use once, few, many or a size class.

d_gene	abundance	j_gene	v_gene	CDR3nt	CDR3aa
TRBD1	few	TRBJ1-5	TRBV7-9	TGTGCCAGCAGCTTAGAGGGACAGGGGGCGCGAAATCAGCCCCAGCATTTT	CASSLEGQGARNQPQHF
NA	NA	TRBJ2-5	TRBV6-5	TGTGCCAGCAGTTGGACAGCCCAAGAGACCCAGTACTTC	CASSWTAQETQYF
NA	few	TRBJ2-3	TRBV6-5	TGTGCCAGCAGTTGGAAGCGGGACATAAGCACAGATACGCAGTATTTT	CASSWKRDISTDTQYF
TRBD1	NA	TRBJ2-7	TRBV27	TGTGCCAGCAGTGCGGGACAGGTTCACTCCTACGAGCAGTACTTC	CASSAGQVHSYEQYF
NA	NA	TRBJ2-1	TRBV28	TGTGCCAGCAGCTCCCGGACTAAGGAGGTCTACAATGAGCAGTTCTTC	CASSSRTKEVYNEQFF
NA	few	TRBJ1-2	TRBV7-9	TGCGCCAGCAGCTTCTCGTCCTATGATGGCTACACCTTC	CASSFSSYDGYTF
NA	NA	TRBJ2-1	TRBV7-2	TGTGCCAGCAGCTTATTAGCCTCCTACAATGAGCAGTTCTTC	CASSLLASYNEQFF
NA	NA	TRBJ2-7	TRBV15	TGTGCCACCAGCAGAGAAACAGGGTTCGAGCAGTACTTC	CATSRETGFEQYF
TRBD1	NA	TRBJ2-1	TRBV7-9	TGTGCCAGCAGCTCCACCGGGACAGGGTGGAATGAGCAGTTCTTC	CASSSTGTGWNEQFF
NA	few	TRBJ2-3	TRBV7-3	TGTGCCAGCAGCCGGGACACGGCACTCATTTTT	CASSRDTALIF
TRBD1	few	TRBJ2-3	TRBV6-4	TGTGCCAGCAGTGAACGGCAGGGGGACACAGATACGCAGTATTTT	CASSERQGDTDTQYF
TRBD1	NA	TRBJ1-2	TRBV27	TGTGCCAGCGGACCGACAGGGGACGGCTACACCTTC	CASGPTGDGYTF
TRBD1	NA	TRBJ2-3	TRBV27	TGTGCCAGCAGACGACAAACAGGGGTAGCCTCAGATACGCAGTATTTT	CASRRQTGVASDTQYF
NA	few	TRBJ2-7	TRBV28	TGTGCCAGCAGTTTCAGAGGGCTCAACTACGAGCAGTACTTC	CASSFRGLNYEQYF
NA	NA	TRBJ1-2	TRBV28	TGTGCCAGCAGTATAGGGGTTCGGTATGGCTACACCTTC	CASSIGVRYGYTF